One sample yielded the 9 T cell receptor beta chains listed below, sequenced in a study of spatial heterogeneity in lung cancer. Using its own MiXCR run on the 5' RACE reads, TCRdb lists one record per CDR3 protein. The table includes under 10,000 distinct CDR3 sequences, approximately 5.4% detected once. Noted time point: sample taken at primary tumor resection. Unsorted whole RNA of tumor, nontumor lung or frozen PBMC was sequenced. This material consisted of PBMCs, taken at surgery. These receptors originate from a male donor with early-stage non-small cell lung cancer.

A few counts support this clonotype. The CDR3 nucleotides read TGTGCCAGCAGTTTAAGAAGGGGAAACGAGCAGTACTTC. Amino acid sequence: CASSLRRGNEQYF. The chain combines TRBV28 with TRBJ2-7, with D maybe TRBD1 (5 bases). The germline V gene encodes CDR1 MDHEN and CDR2 SYDVKM. Trimming took off 2 bases at V and 5 bases at J, with 10 bases between the two ends. The CDR3 loop spans 13 amino acids. The complete variable domain, with remaining parts taken from reference TRBV28 and TRBJ2-7, reads DVKVTQSSRYLVKRTGEKVFLECVQDMDHENMFWYRQDPGLGLRLIYFSYDVKMKEKGDIPEGYSVSREKKERFSLILESASTNQTSMYLCASSLRRGNEQYFGPGTRLTVT.

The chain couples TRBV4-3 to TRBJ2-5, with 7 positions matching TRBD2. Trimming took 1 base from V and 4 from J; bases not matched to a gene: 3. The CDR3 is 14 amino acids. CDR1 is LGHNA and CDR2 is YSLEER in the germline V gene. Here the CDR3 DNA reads TGCGCCAGCAGCCAAGTGGGACTAATAGAGACCCAGTACTTC. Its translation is CASSQVGLIETQYF.

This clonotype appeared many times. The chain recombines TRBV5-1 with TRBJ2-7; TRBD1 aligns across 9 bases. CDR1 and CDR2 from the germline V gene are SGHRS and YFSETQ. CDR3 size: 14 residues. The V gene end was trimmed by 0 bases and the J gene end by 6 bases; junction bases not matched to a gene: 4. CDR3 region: CASSLDTGGREQYF. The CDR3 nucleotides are TGCGCCAGCAGCTTGGATACAGGGGGCCGCGAGCAGTACTTC.

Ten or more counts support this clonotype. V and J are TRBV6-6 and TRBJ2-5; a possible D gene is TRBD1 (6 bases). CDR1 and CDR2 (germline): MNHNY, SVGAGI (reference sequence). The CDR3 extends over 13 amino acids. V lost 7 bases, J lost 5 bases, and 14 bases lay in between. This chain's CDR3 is CASTPQGPETQYF. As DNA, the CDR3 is TGTGCCAGCACCCCCCAGGGGCCGGAGACCCAGTACTTC.

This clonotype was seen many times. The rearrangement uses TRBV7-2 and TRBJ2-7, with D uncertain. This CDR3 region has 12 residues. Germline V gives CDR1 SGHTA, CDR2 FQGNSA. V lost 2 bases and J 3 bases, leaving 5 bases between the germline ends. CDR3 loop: CASSLWGYEQYF. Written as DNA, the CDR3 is TGTGCCAGCAGCTTATGGGGCTACGAGCAGTACTTC.

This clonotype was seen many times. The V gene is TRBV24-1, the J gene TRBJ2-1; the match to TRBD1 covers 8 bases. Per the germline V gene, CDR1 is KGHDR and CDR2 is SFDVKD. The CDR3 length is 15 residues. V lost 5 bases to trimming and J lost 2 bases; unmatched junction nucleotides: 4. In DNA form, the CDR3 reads TGTGCCACCAGTGGGGCCAGGGGGCCCTACAATGAGCAGTTCTTC. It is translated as CATSGARGPYNEQFF.

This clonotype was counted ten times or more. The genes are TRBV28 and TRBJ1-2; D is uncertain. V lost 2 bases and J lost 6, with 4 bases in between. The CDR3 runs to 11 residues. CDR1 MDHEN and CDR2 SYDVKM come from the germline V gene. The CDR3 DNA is TGTGCCAGCAGTTTAATCGATGGCTACACCTTC. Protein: CASSLIDGYTF.

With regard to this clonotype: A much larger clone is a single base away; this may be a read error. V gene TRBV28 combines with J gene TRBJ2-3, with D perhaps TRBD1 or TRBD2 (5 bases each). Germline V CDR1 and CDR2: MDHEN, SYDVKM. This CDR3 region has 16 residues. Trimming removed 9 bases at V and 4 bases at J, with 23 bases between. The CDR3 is CASGTPGRIIADTQYF. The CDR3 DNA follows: TGTGCCAGTGGAACCCCGGGACGGATCATCGCAGATACGCAGTATTTT.

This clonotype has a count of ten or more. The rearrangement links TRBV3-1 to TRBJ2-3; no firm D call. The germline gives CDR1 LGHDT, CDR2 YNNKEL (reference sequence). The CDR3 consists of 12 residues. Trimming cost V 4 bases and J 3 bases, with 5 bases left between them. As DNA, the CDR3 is TGTGCCAGCAGCCGAAATACAGATACGCAGTATTTT. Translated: CASSRNTDTQYF.